This T cell receptor (beta chain) was obtained from a study of response to subunit inactivated influenza vaccine. As to this clonotype: The antigen remains undetermined. This is likely a read error, given that the CDR3 carries no conserved phenylalanine or tryptophan at its end.

Study results and limitations: The authors put forward the suggestion that each seasonal influenza vaccination may bring in only a limited number of new T cells.

TCRdb reanalysed the RT-PCR reads using MiXCR and keeps one entry per CDR3 protein. The table has about half a million distinct CDR3 sequences, 9.5% to 13% seen once. The germline V gene has CDR1 DFQATT and CDR2 SNEGSKA (reference sequence). The CDR3 totals 18 residues. V lost 4 bases, J lost 1 base, and 8 bases stayed unmatched. The sequence derives from a man over 45 who received an inactivated influenza vaccine. The chain recombines TRBV20-1 with TRBJ2-1, with 15 bases aligning to TRBD2. Sequencing used PBMCs from blood, obtained about 40 days after vaccination. The CDR3 spells CSAMGLAGGTLSYNEQFL. Written as DNA, the CDR3 is TGCAGTGCTATGGGACTAGCGGGGGGTACACTATCCTACAATGAGCAGTTCTTA.